What follows is one T cell receptor (beta chain) and its context. The data were obtained in a study of blood T cells in healthy people across ages. A J-beta primer mix and a sample-barcoded 5' primer were used in a second PCR of about 7 to 12 cycles. TCRdb re-analysed the 5' RACE reads in MiXCR, keeping a single row per CDR3 protein. Here the sample spans 1,100,000 or so distinct CDR3 sequences, 45% being singletons. There are 14 residues in the CDR3. The germline V gene encodes CDR1 MNHEY and CDR2 SVGEGT. V lost 0 bases, J lost 3 bases, and 8 bases lay in between. Every donor provided ten milliliters of peripheral blood. No fewer than 6 million PBMCs went into each sample.

The clonotype originates from a woman between 55 and 75 years old in good health. Sample: blood. The V gene is TRBV6-2 or TRBV6-3, the J gene TRBJ1-1; TRBD1 is a possible D gene (5 bases). CDR3 protein: CASSYSQGDTEAFF. The DNA for the CDR3 is TGTGCCAGCAGTTACTCTCAAGGGGACACTGAAGCTTTCTTT.